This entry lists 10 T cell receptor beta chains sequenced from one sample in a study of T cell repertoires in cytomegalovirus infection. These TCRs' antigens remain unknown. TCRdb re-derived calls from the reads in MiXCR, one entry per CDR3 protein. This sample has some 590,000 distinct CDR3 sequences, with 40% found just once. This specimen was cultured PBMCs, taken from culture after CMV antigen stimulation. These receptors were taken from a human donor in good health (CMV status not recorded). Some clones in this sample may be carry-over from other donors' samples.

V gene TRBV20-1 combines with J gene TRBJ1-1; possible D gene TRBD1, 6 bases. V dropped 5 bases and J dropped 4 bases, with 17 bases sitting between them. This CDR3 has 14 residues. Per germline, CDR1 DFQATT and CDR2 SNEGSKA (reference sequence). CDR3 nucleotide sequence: TGCAGTGCTCAAAGACAGGCCTGGGGCACTGAAGCTTTCTTT. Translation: CSAQRQAWGTEAFF.

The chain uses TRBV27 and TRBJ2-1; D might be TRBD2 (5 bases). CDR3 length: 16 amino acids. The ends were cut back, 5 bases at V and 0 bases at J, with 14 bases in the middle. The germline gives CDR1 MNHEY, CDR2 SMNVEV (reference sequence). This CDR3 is CASSPSTGDSYNEQFF. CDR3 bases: TGTGCCAGCAGTCCCTCCACCGGGGACTCCTACAATGAGCAGTTCTTC.

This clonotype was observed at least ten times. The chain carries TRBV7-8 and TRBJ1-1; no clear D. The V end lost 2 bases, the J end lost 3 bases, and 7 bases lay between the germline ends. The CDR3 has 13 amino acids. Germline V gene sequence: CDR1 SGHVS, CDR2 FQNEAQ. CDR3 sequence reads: CASSLRPHTEAFF. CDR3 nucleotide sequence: TGTGCCAGCAGCTTAAGGCCTCACACTGAAGCTTTCTTT. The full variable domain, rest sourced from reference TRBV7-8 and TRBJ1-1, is GAGVSQSPRYKVAKRGQDVALRCDPISGHVSLFWYQQALGQGPEFLTYFQNEAQLDKSGLPSDRFFAERPEGSVSTLKIQRTQQEDSAVYLCASSLRPHTEAFFGQGTRLTVV.

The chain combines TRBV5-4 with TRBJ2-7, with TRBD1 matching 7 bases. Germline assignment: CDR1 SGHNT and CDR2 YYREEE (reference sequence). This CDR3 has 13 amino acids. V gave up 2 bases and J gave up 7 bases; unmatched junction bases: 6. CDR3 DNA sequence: TGTGCCAGCAGCTTCAGGACAGGCGGGGAGCAGTACTTC. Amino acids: CASSFRTGGEQYF. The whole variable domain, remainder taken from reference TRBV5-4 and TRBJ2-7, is ETGVTQSPTHLIKTRGQQVTLRCSSQSGHNTVSWYQQALGQGPQFIFQYYREEENGRGNFPPRFSGLQFPNYSSELNVNALELDDSALYLCASSFRTGGEQYFGPGTRLTVT.

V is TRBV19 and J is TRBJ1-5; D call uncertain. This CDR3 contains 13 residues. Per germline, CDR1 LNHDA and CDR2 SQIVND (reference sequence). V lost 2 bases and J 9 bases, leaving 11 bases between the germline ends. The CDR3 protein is CASSIRLGAPQHF. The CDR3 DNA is TGTGCCAGTAGTATAAGATTGGGTGCGCCCCAGCATTTT.

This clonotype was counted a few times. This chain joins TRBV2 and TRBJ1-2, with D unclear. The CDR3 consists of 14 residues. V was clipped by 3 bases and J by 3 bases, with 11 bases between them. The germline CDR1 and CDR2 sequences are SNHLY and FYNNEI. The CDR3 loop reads CASSEGSQHYGYTF. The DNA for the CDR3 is TGTGCCAGCAGTGAGGGTTCTCAGCACTATGGCTACACCTTC.

The DNA for the CDR3 is TGTGCCAGCAGCTCCCAACAGGGCTACAATGAGCAGTTCTTC. Translating gives CASSSQQGYNEQFF. The genes are TRBV7-2 and TRBJ2-1; D may be TRBD1 (6 bases). The CDR3 spans 14 residues. Trimming cost V 4 bases and J 3 bases, with 10 bases left between them. Germline values: CDR1 SGHTA, CDR2 FQGNSA. The full variable domain, completed using reference TRBV7-2 and TRBJ2-1, is GAGVSQSPSNKVTEKGKDVELRCDPISGHTALYWYRQSLGQGLEFLIYFQGNSAPDKSGLPSDRFSAERTGGSVSTLTIQRTQQEDSAVYLCASSSQQGYNEQFFGPGTRLTVL.

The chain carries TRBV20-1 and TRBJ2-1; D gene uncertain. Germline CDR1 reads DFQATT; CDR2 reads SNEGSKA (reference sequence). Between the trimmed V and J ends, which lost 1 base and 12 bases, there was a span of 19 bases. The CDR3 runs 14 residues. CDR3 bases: TGCAGTGCTAGAGTGCCTATCCTCGTCATGGGGCAGTTCTTC. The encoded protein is CSARVPILVMGQFF.

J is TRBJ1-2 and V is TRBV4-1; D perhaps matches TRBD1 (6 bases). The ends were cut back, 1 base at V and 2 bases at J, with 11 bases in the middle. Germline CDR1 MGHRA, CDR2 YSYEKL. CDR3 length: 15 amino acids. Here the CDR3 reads CASSQVGGENYGYTF. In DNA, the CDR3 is TGCGCCAGCAGCCAAGTAGGGGGGGAGAACTATGGCTACACCTTC.

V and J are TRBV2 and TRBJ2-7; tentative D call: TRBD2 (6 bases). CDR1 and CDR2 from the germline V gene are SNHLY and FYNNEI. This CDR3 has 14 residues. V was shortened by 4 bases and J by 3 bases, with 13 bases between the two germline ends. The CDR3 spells CASSVRGINYEQYF. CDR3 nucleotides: TGTGCCAGCAGTGTACGGGGGATTAACTACGAGCAGTACTTC.